The text below deals with one T cell receptor (beta chain). The data were obtained in a study of CD8+ T cells in alopecia areata. Once RNA had been extracted, it was reverse transcribed into cDNA to act as the sequencing template. Sequencing was performed with immunoSEQ multiplex PCR; in TCRdb, only in-frame clones are kept and a portion is missing. Of 220,000 or so clones listed, around 62% are singletons. The CDR3 is 12 amino acids. Per germline, CDR1 SQVTM and CDR2 ANQGSEA. V lost 6 bases to trimming and J lost 5 bases, with 13 bases between them. The chain links TRBV29-1 to TRBJ1-1, with D unclear. The sequences come from CD4+ T cells sorted from blood, collected at week 0. The sequence came from a human donor with alopecia areata. Here the CDR3 reads CSVTYFGTEAFF. The CDR3 DNA follows: TGCAGCGTGACCTACTTTGGGACTGAAGCTTTCTTT. Complete variable domain (other parts from reference TRBV29-1 and TRBJ1-1): SAVISQKPSRDICQRGTSLTIQCQVDSQVTMMFWYRQQPGQSLTLIATANQGSEATYESGFVIDKFPISRPNLTFSTLTVSNMSPEDSSIYLCSVTYFGTEAFFGQGTRLTVV.